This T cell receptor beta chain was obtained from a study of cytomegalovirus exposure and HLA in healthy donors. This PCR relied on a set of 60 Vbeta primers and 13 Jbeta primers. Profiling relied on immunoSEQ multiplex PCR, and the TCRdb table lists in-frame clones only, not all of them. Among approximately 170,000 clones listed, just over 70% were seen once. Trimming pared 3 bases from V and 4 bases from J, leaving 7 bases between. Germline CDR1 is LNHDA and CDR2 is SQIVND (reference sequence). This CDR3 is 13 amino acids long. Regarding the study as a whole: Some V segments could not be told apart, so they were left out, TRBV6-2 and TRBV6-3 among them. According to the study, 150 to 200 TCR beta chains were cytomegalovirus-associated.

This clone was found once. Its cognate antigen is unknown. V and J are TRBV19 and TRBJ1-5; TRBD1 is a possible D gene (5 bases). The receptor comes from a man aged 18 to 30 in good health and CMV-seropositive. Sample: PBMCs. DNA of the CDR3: TGTGCCAGTAGTATCAAGGGGAATCAGCCCCAGCATTTT. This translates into CASSIKGNQPQHF.